One sample yielded the 8 T cell receptor beta chains listed below, sequenced in a study of T cell repertoires in cytomegalovirus infection. TCRdb reprocessed the reads via MiXCR and lists one record per CDR3 protein. The table records about 920,000 distinct CDR3 sequences, less than 35% of them present only once. The antigens for these receptors are not known. The starting material was cultured CD8+ T cells from PBMCs, obtained from culture after CMV antigen stimulation. These receptors came from a human donor in good health (CMV status not recorded). Some clones in this sample may be carry-over from other donors' samples.

The chain uses TRBV7-6 and TRBJ2-6, with D perhaps TRBD2 (5 bases). Germline CDR1 and CDR2: SGHVS and FNYEAQ. V was cut by 10 bases and J by 0 bases, with 16 bases left in between. This CDR3 spans 16 amino acids. CDR3: CATEGEAISGANVLTF. The CDR3 DNA follows: TGTGCCACCGAGGGAGAAGCCATCTCTGGGGCCAACGTCCTGACTTTC. Supplemented by reference TRBV7-6 and TRBJ2-6, the full variable domain reads GAGVSQSPRYKVTKRGQDVALRCDPISGHVSLYWYRQALGQGPEFLTYFNYEAQQDKSGLPNDRFSAERPEGSISTLTIQRTEQRDSAMYRCATEGEAISGANVLTFGAGSRLTVL.

V is TRBV5-4 and J is TRBJ2-1, with a tentative D call TRBD2 (5 bases). Germline V gene lookup returns CDR1 SGHNT and CDR2 YYREEE (reference sequence). The CDR3 totals 17 residues. The V gene lost 0 bases and the J gene lost 1 base, with 14 bases spanning the gap. CDR3: CASSLVPGMASYNEQFF. DNA for the CDR3: TGTGCCAGCAGCTTGGTTCCGGGGATGGCGTCCTACAATGAGCAGTTCTTC.

The genes are TRBV5-1 and TRBJ2-5; 8 bases agree with TRBD2. CDR1 and CDR2 (germline): SGHRS, YFSETQ. With 1 base clipped from V and 3 bases from J, the junction kept 5 bases outside the gene matches. This CDR3 comprises 15 residues. The CDR3 sequence is CASSLNFGGEETQYF. The DNA for the CDR3 is TGCGCCAGCAGCTTGAACTTCGGGGGGGAAGAGACCCAGTACTTC.

This chain connects TRBV12-3 or TRBV12-4 to TRBJ1-2; D remains unclear. Trimming left V 9 bases short and J 3 bases short, with 8 bases between. The CDR3 extends over 11 amino acids. CDR3: CASANYYGYTF. The CDR3 DNA sequence: TGTGCCAGTGCAAATTACTATGGCTACACCTTC.

Ten or more counts support this clonotype. V usage is TRBV7-2 and J usage is TRBJ2-1, with D possibly being TRBD2 (5 bases). The CDR3 is 14 residues long. Trimming stripped 1 base from V and 9 bases from J, with 13 bases between. CDR1 and CDR2 (germline): SGHTA, FQGNSA. In nucleotides, the CDR3 is TGTGCCAGCAGCTTAGGGAGGCAAATTGGTGAGCAGTTCTTC. Its protein product is CASSLGRQIGEQFF.

The gene calls are TRBV5-6 and TRBJ2-7; TRBD1 or TRBD2 may be the D gene (5 bases each). The CDR3 extends over 13 amino acids. Trimming cost V 8 bases and J 2 bases, with 14 bases left between them. From germline, CDR1 is SGHDT and CDR2 YYEEEE. This CDR3 is CASGAGRAYEQYV. The CDR3 bases are TGTGCCAGTGGGGCAGGGAGAGCCTACGAGCAGTACGTC.

The table lists this clonotype with a count of one. V and J are TRBV24-1 and TRBJ2-4; D ambiguous. CDR1 is KGHDR and CDR2 is SFDVKD in the germline V gene. V shed 4 bases and J shed 8 bases, with 8 bases lying between them. The CDR3 loop spans 12 amino acids. The CDR3 spells CATSDHRDIQYF. For the CDR3, the DNA is TGTGCCACCAGTGACCACCGGGACATTCAGTACTTC.

The rearrangement links TRBV7-2 to TRBJ2-1, with D perhaps TRBD1 or TRBD2 (5 bases each). V lost 3 bases, J lost 7 bases, and 22 bases lay in between. CDR3 length equals 17 residues. Germline V CDR1 and CDR2: SGHTA, FQGNSA. The CDR3 loop reads CASSLRGVARIGNEQFF. The CDR3 bases are TGTGCCAGCAGCTTGAGGGGAGTAGCCCGAATAGGTAATGAGCAGTTCTTC.